The clone carrying this T cell receptor beta chain occurred a few times. The CDR3 sequence is 18 residues long. V was shortened by 2 bases and J by 1 base, with 15 bases between the two germline ends. CDR1 and CDR2 from the germline V gene are MNHEY and SVGAGI. The data are from a study of CD8 T cells in ankylosing spondylitis. TCRdb recomputed calls from the 5' RACE reads with MiXCR, one row per CDR3 protein. Among some 140,000 distinct CDR3 sequences, 8% to 9% were seen once, and the ten largest hold under 7.5%. This sequence originates from a male donor with ankylosing spondylitis. This chain links TRBV6-5 with TRBJ2-6; D possibly corresponds to TRBD1 (6 bases). Sequenced input: synovial fluid, either unsorted or a sorted T cell fraction (not recorded which). CDR3 nucleotide sequence: TGTGCCAGCAGTTACCTCGGGACAACTTCTTCTGGGGCCAACGTCCTGACTTTC. It codes for CASSYLGTTSSGANVLTF.